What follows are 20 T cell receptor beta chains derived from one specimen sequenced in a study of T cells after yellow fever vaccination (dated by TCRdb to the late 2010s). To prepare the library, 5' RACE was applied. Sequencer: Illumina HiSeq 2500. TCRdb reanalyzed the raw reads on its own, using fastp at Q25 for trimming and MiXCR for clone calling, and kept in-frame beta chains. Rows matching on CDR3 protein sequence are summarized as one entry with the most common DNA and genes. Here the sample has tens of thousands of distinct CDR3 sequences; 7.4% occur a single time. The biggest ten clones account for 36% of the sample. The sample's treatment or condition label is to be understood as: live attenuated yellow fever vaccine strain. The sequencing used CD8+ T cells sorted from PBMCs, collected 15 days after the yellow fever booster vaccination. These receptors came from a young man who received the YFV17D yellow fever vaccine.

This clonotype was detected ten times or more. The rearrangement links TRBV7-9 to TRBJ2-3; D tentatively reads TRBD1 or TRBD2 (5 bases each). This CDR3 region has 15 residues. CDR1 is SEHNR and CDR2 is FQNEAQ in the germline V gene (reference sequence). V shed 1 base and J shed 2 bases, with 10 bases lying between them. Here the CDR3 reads CASSLGETVTDTQYF. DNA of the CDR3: TGTGCCAGCAGCTTAGGGGAGACAGTCACAGATACGCAGTATTTT.

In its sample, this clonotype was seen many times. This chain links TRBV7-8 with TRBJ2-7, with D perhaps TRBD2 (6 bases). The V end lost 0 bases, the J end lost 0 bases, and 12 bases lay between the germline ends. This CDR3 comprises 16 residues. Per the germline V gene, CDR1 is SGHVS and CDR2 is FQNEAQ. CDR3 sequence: CASSLASDGSSYEQYF. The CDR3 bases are TGTGCCAGCAGCTTAGCGTCCGACGGGAGCTCCTACGAGCAGTACTTC.

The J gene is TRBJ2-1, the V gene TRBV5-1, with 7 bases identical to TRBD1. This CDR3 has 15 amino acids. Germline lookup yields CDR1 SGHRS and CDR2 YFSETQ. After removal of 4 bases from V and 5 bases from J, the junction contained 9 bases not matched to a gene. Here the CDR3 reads CASSQRTGGDNEQFF. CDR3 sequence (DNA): TGCGCCAGCAGCCAAAGGACAGGCGGAGACAATGAGCAGTTCTTC.

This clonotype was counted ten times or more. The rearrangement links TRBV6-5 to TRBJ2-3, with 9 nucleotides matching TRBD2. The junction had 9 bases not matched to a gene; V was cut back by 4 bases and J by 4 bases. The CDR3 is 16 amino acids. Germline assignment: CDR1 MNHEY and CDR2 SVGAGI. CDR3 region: CASSFTISGSADTQYF. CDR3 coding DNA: TGTGCCAGCAGTTTCACTATTAGCGGGAGCGCAGATACGCAGTATTTT.

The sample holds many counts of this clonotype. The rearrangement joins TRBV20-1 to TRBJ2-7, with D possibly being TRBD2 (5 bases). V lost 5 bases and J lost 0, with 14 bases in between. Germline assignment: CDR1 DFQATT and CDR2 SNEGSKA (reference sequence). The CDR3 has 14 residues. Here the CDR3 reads CSALWTVSSYEQYF. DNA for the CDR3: TGCAGTGCTTTATGGACTGTGAGCTCCTACGAGCAGTACTTC.

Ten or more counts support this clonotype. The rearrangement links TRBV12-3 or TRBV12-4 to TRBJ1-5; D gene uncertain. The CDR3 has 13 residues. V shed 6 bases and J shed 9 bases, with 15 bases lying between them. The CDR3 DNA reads TGTGCCAGCAGAGACACGGGTGCGGGGCCCCAGCATTTT. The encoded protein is CASRDTGAGPQHF.

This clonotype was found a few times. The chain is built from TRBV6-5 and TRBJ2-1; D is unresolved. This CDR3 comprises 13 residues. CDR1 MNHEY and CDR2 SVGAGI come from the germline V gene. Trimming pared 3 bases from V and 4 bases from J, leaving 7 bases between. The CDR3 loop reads CASSYTNYNEQFF. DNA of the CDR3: TGTGCCAGCAGTTATACTAATTACAATGAGCAGTTCTTC.

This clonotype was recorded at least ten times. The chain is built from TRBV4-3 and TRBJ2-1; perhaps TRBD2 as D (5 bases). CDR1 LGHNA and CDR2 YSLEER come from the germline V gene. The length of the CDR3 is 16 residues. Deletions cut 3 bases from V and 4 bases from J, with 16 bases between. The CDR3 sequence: CASSQGGSYLYNEQFF. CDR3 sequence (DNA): TGCGCCAGCAGCCAGGGCGGGTCCTATTTATACAATGAGCAGTTCTTC.

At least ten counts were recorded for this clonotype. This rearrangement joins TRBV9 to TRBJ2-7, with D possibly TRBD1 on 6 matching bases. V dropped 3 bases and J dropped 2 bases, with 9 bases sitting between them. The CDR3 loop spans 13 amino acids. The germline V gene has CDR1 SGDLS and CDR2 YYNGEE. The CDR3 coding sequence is TGTGCCAGCAGCGCAGGGGTTACCTACGAGCAGTACTTC. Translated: CASSAGVTYEQYF.

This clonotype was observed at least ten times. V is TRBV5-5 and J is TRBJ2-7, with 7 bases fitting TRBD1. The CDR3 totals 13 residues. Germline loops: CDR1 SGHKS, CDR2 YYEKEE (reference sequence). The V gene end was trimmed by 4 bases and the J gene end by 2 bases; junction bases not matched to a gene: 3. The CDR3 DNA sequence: TGTGCCAGCAGCCGGGACAGCCCCTACGAGCAGTACTTC. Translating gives CASSRDSPYEQYF.

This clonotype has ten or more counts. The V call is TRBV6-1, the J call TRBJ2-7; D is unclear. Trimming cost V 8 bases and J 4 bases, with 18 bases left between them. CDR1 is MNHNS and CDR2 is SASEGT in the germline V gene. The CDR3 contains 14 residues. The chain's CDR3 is CASAGRSNGYEQYF. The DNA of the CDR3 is TGTGCCAGCGCCGGTCGTAGCAACGGTTACGAGCAGTACTTC.

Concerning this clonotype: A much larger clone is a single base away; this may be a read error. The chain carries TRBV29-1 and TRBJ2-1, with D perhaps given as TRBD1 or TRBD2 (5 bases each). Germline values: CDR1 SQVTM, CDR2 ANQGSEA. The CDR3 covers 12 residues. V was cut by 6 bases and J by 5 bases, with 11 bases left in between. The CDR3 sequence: CSVGEYNNEQFF. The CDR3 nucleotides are TGCAGCGTGGGGGAATACAACAATGAGCAGTTCTTC.

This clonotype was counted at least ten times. The CDR3 here is CASSFGGATEAFF. For the CDR3, the DNA is TGCGCCAGCAGCTTTGGGGGGGCGACTGAAGCTTTCTTT. The chain employs TRBV5-1 and TRBJ1-1; D is perhaps TRBD1 (6 bases). This CDR3 has 13 residues. Germline CDR1 and CDR2: SGHRS and YFSETQ. Deletions cut 2 bases from V and 5 bases from J, with 10 bases between.

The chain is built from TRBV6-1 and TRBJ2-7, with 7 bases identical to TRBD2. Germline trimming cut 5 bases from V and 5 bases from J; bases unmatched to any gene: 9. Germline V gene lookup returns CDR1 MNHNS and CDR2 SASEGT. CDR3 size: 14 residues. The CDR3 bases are TGTGCCAGCAGTCCGCTAGCGGATCCTCACGAGCAGTACTTC. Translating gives CASSPLADPHEQYF.

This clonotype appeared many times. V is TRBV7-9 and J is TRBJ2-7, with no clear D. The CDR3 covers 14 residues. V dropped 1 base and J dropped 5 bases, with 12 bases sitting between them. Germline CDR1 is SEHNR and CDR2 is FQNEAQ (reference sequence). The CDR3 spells CASSLVAGLDEQYF. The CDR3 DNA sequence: TGTGCCAGCAGCTTAGTTGCCGGCCTCGACGAGCAGTACTTC. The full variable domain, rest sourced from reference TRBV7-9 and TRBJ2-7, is DTGVSQNPRHKITKRGQNVTFRCDPISEHNRLYWYRQTLGQGPEFLTYFQNEAQLEKSRLLSDRFSAERPKGSFSTLEIQRTEQGDSAMYLCASSLVAGLDEQYFGPGTRLTVT.

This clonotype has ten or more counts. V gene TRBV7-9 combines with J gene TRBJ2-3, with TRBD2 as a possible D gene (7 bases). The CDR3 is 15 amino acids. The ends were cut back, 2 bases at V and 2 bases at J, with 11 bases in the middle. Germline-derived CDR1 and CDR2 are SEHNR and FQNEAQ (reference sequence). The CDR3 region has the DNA TGTGCCAGCAGCTTACGGGGGGCCAACACAGATACGCAGTATTTT. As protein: CASSLRGANTDTQYF.

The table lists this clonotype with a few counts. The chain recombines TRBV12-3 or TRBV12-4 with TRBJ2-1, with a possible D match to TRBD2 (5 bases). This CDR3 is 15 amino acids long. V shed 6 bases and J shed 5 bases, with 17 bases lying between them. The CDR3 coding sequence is TGTGCCAGCAGGGAGCCCCGACTAATGGACAATGAGCAGTTCTTC. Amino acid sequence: CASREPRLMDNEQFF.

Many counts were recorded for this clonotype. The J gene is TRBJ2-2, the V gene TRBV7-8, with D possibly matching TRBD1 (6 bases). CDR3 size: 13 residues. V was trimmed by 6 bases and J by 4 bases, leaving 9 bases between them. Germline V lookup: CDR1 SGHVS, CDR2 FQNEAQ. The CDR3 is CASRQGGTGELFF. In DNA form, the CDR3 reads TGTGCCAGCAGACAGGGTGGCACCGGGGAGCTGTTTTTT.

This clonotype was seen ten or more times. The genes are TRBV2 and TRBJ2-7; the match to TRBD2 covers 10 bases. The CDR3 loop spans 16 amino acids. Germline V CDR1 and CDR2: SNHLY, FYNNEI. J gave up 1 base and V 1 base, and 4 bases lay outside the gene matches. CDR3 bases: TGTGCCAGCAGTGAAGGATTAGCGGGAGGTTCCTACGAGCAGTACTTC. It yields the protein CASSEGLAGGSYEQYF.

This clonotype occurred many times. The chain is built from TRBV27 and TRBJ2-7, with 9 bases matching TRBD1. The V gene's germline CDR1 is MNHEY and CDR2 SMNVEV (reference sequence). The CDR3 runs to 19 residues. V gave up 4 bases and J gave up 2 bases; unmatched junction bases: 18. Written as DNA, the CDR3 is TGTGCCAGCAGTTCGTCGACAGGGGGTTTGGGACTACCAGCCTACGAGCAGTACTTC. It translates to CASSSSTGGLGLPAYEQYF.